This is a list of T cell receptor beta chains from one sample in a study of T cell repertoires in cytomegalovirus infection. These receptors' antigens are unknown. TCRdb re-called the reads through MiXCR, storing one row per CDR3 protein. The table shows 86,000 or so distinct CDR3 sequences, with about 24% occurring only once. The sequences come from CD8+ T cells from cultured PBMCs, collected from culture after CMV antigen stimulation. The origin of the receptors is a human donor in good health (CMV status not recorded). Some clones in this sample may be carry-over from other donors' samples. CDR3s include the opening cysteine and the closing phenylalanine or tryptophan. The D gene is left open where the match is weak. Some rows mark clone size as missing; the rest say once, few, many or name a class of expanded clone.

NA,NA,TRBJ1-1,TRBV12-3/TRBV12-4,CASSLYDAEGAFF,TGTGCCAGCAGTTTATACGACGCAGAGGGAGCTTTCTTT
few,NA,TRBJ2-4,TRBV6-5,CASSLAPRNIQYF,TGTGCCAGCAGCTTAGCCCCCCGAAACATTCAGTACTTC
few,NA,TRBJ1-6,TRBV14,CASSQDTGFNSPLHF,TGTGCCAGCAGCCAAGACACAGGATTTAATTCACCCCTCCACTTT
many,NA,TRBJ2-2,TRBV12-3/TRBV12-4,CASSSPGTTNTGELFF,TGTGCCAGCAGCTCCCCCGGGACAACTAACACCGGGGAGCTGTTTTTT
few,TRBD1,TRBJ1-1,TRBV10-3,CAISESGGGTEAFF,TGTGCCATCAGTGAGTCAGGGGGCGGCACTGAAGCTTTCTTT
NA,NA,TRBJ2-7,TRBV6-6,CASSYSGLRGEQYF,TGTGCCAGCAGTTATAGTGGACTGAGGGGCGAGCAGTACTTC
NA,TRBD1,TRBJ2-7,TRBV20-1,CSARDRVLFYEQYF,TGCAGTGCCCGGGACAGGGTATTGTTCTACGAGCAGTACTTC
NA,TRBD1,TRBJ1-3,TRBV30,CAWGQGISGNTIYF,TGTGCCTGGGGACAGGGGATCTCTGGAAACACCATATATTTT
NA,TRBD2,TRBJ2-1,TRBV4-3,CASSQDDGTSGRNEQFF,TGCGCCAGCAGCCAAGATGATGGGACTAGCGGGAGGAATGAGCAGTTCTTC
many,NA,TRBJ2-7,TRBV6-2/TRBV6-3,CASSPDGIYEQYF,TGTGCCAGCAGTCCGGACGGAATCTACGAGCAGTACTTC
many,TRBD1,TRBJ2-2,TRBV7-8,CASSLAGKGAIMAGELFF,TGTGCCAGCAGCTTAGCCGGAAAGGGGGCGATAATGGCCGGGGAGCTGTTTTTT
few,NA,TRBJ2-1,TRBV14,CASSLAGTRYNEQFF,TGTGCCAGCAGCCTCGCCGGGACGAGATACAATGAGCAGTTCTTC
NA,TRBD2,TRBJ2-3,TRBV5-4,CASSFLAGGPPDTQYF,TGTGCCAGCAGCTTTTTGGCGGGAGGGCCTCCAGATACGCAGTATTTT
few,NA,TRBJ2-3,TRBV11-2,CASSLTGYTDTQYF,TGTGCCAGCAGTTTGACTGGCTACACAGATACGCAGTATTTT
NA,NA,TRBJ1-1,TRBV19,CASRGRGNTEAFF,TGTGCCAGTAGAGGCCGGGGGAACACTGAAGCTTTCTTT
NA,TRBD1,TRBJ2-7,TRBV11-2,CASSHSVGGHEQYF,TGTGCCAGCAGCCACTCGGTAGGGGGCCACGAGCAGTACTTC
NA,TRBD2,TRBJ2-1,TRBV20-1,CSARDLAGGDNEQFF,TGCAGTGCTAGAGATCTAGCGGGAGGGGATAATGAGCAGTTCTTC
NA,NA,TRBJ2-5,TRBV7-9,CASRSEGRETQYF,TGTGCCAGCAGGTCGGAGGGGAGGGAGACCCAGTACTTC
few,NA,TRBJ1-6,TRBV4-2,CASSQEGWGSANSPLHF,TGTGCCAGCAGCCAAGAAGGATGGGGTTCGGCTAATTCACCCCTCCACTTT
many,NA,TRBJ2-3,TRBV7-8,CASSSHLTGTDTQYF,TGTGCCAGCAGCTCGCACTTGACTGGTACAGATACGCAGTATTTT
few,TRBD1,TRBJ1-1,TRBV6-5,CASSYRQGPNTEAFF,TGTGCCAGCAGTTACAGACAGGGACCGAACACTGAAGCTTTCTTT
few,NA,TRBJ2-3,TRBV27,CASSSRTPSTDTQYF,TGTGCCAGCAGTTCAAGGACGCCGAGCACAGATACGCAGTATTTT
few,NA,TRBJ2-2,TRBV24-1,CATSGGRTGELFF,TGTGCCACCAGTGGCGGCAGAACCGGGGAGCTGTTTTTT
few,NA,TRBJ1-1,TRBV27,CASSLSQGRNTEAFF,TGTGCCAGCAGTTTATCGCAGGGCAGGAACACTGAAGCTTTCTTT
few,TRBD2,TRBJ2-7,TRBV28,CASTGTSGNYEQYF,TGTGCCAGCACCGGGACTAGCGGTAACTACGAGCAGTACTTC
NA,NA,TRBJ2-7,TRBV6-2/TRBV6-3,CASSQTYEQYF,TGTGCCAGCAGTCAGACCTACGAGCAGTACTTC
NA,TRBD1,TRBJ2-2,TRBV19,CASRGQGAIGELFF,TGTGCCAGTAGAGGACAGGGGGCTATAGGGGAGCTGTTTTTT
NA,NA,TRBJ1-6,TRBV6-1,CASSQAGFNPPLHF,TGTGCCAGTAGCCAGGCTGGCTTTAATCCACCCCTCCACTTT
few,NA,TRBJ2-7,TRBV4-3,CASSQGLFSEVEQYF,TGCGCCAGCAGCCAAGGGCTCTTTAGTGAGGTCGAGCAGTACTTC
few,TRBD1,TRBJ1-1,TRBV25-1,CASSDEDRGPTEAFF,TGTGCCAGCAGTGATGAGGACAGGGGGCCAACTGAAGCTTTCTTT
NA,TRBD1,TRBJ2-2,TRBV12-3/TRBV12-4,CASSSGQGATGELFF,TGTGCCAGCAGCTCGGGACAGGGGGCCACCGGGGAGCTGTTTTTT
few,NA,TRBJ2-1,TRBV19,CASGLRSYNEQFF,TGTGCCAGTGGACTCCGCTCCTACAATGAGCAGTTCTTC
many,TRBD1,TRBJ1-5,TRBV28,CASSITGGNSNQPQHF,TGTGCCAGCAGTATCACAGGGGGTAATAGCAATCAGCCCCAGCATTTT
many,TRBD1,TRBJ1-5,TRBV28,CASSLRTGGGQPQHF,TGTGCCAGCAGTTTACGGACAGGGGGCGGACAGCCCCAGCATTTT
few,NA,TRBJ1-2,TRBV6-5,CASSYVKGGGYTF,TGTGCCAGCAGTTACGTGAAGGGTGGTGGCTACACCTTC
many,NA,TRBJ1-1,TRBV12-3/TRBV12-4,CASSLGGMNTEAFF,TGTGCCAGCAGTTTAGGGGGAATGAACACTGAAGCTTTCTTT
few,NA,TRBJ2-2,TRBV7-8,CALLEATTGELFF,TGTGCCTTGCTAGAGGCGACCACCGGGGAGCTGTTTTTT
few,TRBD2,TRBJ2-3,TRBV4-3,CASSQSGASGVTDTQYF,TGCGCCAGCAGCCAGTCAGGGGCTAGCGGGGTCACAGATACGCAGTATTTT
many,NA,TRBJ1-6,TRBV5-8,CASSAQGGYSPLHF,TGTGCCAGCAGCGCACAGGGCGGATATTCACCCCTCCACTTT
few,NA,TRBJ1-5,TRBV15,CATSSSYQPQHF,TGTGCCACCAGCAGTAGCTATCAGCCCCAGCATTTT
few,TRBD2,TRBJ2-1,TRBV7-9,CASSLDVGGGDVYNEQFF,TGTGCCAGCAGCTTAGATGTTGGGGGAGGGGACGTCTACAATGAGCAGTTCTTC
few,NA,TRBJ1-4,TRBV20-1,CSASRWNGDEKLFF,TGCAGTGCTAGCCGGTGGAACGGCGATGAAAAACTGTTTTTT
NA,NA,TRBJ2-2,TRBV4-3,CASRDGRSNTGELFF,TGCGCCAGCCGGGACGGCCGATCGAACACCGGGGAGCTGTTTTTT
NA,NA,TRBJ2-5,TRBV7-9,CASISGDDQETQYF,TGTGCCAGCATCTCGGGGGATGACCAAGAGACCCAGTACTTC
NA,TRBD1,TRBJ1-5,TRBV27,CASSYRGQPQHF,TGTGCCAGCAGTTACAGGGGACAGCCCCAGCATTTT
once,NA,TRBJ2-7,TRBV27,CASSSDISRADEQYF,TGTGCCAGCAGTTCGGATATTTCGAGGGCAGACGAGCAGTACTTC
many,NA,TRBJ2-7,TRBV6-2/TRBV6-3,CASSYSFPNYEQYF,TGTGCCAGCAGTTACTCTTTTCCGAACTACGAGCAGTACTTC
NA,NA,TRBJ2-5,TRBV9,CASSVGTSQETQYF,TGTGCCAGCAGCGTCGGGACTTCCCAAGAGACCCAGTACTTC
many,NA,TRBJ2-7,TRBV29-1,CSTTGQGSYEQYF,TGCAGCACTACAGGGCAAGGCTCCTACGAGCAGTACTTC
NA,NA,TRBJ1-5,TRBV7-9,CASSLDRWQSNQPQHF,TGTGCCAGCAGCTTAGATCGGTGGCAGAGCAATCAGCCCCAGCATTTT
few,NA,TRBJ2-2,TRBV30,CAWNPDPYTGELFF,TGTGCCTGGAACCCAGATCCGTACACCGGGGAGCTGTTTTTT
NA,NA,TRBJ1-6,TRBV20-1,CSARDPGDGSYNSPLHF,TGCAGTGCTAGAGATCCCGGGGATGGCTCCTATAATTCACCCCTCCACTTT
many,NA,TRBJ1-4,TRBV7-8,CASSLDGFGEKLFF,TGTGCCAGCAGCTTAGATGGGTTCGGAGAAAAACTGTTTTTT
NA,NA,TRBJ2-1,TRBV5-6,CASSRIHNEQFF,TGTGCCAGCAGCCGCATCCACAATGAGCAGTTCTTC
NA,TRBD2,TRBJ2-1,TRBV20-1,CSARELAGRDNEQFF,TGCAGTGCAAGAGAGCTAGCGGGACGGGACAATGAGCAGTTCTTC
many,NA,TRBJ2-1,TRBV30,CAWSPVYNEQFF,TGTGCCTGGAGTCCCGTATACAATGAGCAGTTCTTC
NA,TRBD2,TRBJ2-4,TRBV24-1,CATSDLWTSGSRNIQYF,TGTGCCACCAGTGATTTGTGGACTAGCGGGAGTCGCAACATTCAGTACTTC
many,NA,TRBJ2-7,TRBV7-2,CASSPDGSYEQYF,TGTGCCAGCAGCCCGGACGGTTCCTACGAGCAGTACTTC
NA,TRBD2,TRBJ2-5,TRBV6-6,CASSWTSGEYETQYF,TGTGCCAGCAGTTGGACTAGCGGGGAGTATGAGACCCAGTACTTC